This T cell receptor beta chain was captured in a study of technical replicates of blood from a handful of donors. This CDR3 is 15 amino acids long. The V gene's germline CDR1 is MNHEY and CDR2 SMNVEV (reference sequence). After removal of 3 bases from V and 3 bases from J, the junction contained 5 bases not matched to a gene. Assay: immunoSEQ multiplex PCR; the TCRdb copy retains only in-frame clones and omits some. The sample shows approximately 45,000 clones, about 96% of them seen only once. The sample consisted of T cells isolated from PBMCs. The chain carries TRBV27 and TRBJ2-7; TRBD2 agrees at 10 bases. This TCR came from a human donor in good health. The CDR3 protein is CASSLGLAGDYEQYF. In DNA form, the CDR3 reads TGTGCCAGCAGTTTGGGGCTAGCGGGAGACTACGAGCAGTACTTC.